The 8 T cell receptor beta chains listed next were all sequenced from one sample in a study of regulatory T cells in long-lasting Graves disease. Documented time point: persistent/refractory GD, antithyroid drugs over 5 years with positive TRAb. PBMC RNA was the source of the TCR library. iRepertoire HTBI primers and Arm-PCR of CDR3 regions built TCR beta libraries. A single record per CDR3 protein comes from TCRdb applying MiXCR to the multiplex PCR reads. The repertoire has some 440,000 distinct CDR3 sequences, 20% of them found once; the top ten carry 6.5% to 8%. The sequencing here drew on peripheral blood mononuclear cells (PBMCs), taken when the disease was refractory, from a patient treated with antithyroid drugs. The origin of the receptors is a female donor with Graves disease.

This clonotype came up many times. The CDR3: CAISDGVGSNQPQHF. CDR3 in DNA: TGTGCCATCAGTGATGGGGTAGGCAGCAATCAGCCCCAGCATTTT. The chain has TRBV10-3 and TRBJ1-5, with no clear D. Germline V gene sequence: CDR1 ENHRY, CDR2 SYGVKD. V was cut by 3 bases and J by 1 base, with 10 bases left in between. The CDR3 runs 15 residues.

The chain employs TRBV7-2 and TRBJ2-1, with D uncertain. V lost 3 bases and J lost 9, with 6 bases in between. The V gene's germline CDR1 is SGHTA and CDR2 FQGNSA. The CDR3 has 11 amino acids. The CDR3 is CASSFRAEQFF. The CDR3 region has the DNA TGTGCCAGCAGCTTTAGGGCTGAGCAGTTCTTC.

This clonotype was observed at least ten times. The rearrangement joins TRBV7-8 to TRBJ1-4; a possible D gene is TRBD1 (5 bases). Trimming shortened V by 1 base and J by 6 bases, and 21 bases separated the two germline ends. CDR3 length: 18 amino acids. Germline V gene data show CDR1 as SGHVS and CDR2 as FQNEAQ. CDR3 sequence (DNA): TGTGCCAGCAGCTTAGAAAGTCTGGACACCTACTCGGATGAAAAACTGTTTTTT. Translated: CASSLESLDTYSDEKLFF.

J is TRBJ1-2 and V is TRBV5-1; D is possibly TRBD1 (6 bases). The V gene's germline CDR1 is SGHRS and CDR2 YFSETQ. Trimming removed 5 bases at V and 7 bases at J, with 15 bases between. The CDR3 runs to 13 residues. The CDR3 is CASRSTGLGGYTF. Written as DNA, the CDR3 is TGCGCCAGCAGGTCGACAGGATTGGGTGGCTACACCTTC.

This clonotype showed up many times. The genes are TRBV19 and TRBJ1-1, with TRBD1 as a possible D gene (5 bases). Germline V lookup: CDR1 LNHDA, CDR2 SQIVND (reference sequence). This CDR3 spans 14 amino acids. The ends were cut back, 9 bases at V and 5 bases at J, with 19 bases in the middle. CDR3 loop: CASRDDGARTEAFF. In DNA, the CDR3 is TGTGCCAGCAGAGACGACGGGGCGAGGACTGAAGCTTTCTTT.

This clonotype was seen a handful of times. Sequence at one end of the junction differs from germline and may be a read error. In nucleotides, the CDR3 is TGCAGTGCCAGAGGACTAGCGGATAGCTCCTACGAGCAGTACTTC. It codes for CSARGLADSSYEQYF. The chain carries TRBV20-1 and TRBJ2-7; 10 nucleotides align to TRBD2. The CDR3 contains 15 residues. Per germline, CDR1 DFQATT and CDR2 SNEGSKA (reference sequence).

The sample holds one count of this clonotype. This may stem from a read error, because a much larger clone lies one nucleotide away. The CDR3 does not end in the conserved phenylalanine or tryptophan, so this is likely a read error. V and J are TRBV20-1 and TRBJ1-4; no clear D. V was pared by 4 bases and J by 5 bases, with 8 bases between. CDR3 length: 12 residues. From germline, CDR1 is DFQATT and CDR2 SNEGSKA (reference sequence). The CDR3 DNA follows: TGCAGTGCTACGACGGGGAATGAAAAACTGTTTTTA. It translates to CSATTGNEKLFL.

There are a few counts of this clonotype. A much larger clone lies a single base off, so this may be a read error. In nucleotides, the CDR3 is TGTGCCAGCACCCCGGGACTAGCGGCCTACGAGCAGTACTTC. The encoded protein is CASTPGLAAYEQYF. The chain links TRBV9 to TRBJ2-7; 11 bases align to TRBD2. V gave up 6 bases and J gave up 2 bases; unmatched junction bases: 4. CDR3 length equals 14 residues. The germline V gene encodes CDR1 SGDLS and CDR2 YYNGEE.